This T cell receptor (beta chain) was obtained from a study of patients and donors after allogeneic stem cell transplantation (dated by TCRdb to 2020 to 2022). Library preparation was by RT-PCR. The sequencer was a NextSeq 550. TCRdb handled the public reads itself, with Q25 trimming in fastp and clone calling in MiXCR, and kept productive beta chains. Each entry is one CDR3 protein sequence, shown with its most common DNA and genes. This sample holds 87,000 or so distinct CDR3 sequences; approximately 5.2% were observed only once. The ten largest account for 2.6% of the sample. Relative to germline, V is missing 1 base and J is missing 5 bases, with 11 bases of the junction outside any gene match. Its CDR3 holds 17 amino acids, cysteine through phenylalanine. CDR3 DNA is the only sequence kept; it has 51 bases, read in frame from the first base. Via the germline V gene (reference sequence), CDR1 is SEHNR and CDR2 FQNEAQ.

This clonotype was seen repeatedly, ten times or more. Its antigen target is currently unknown. Nothing much larger sits one base from this clone, and base qualities are not available. The chain uses TRBV7-9 and TRBJ2-5; 9 of the junction bases match TRBD1. The TCR was taken from a human donor who was either an allogeneic HSCT recipient or a stem cell or donor lymphocyte infusion donor (not recorded which). It is not recorded whose cells these are; they may come from a transplant donor. The sequencing input was blood, either unsorted or a sorted T cell fraction (not recorded which). The CDR3 sequence is CASSLGKRTGAWETQYF. The bases are TGTGCCAGCAGCTTAGGGAAAAGGACAGGGGCGTGGGAGACCCAGTACTTC.